These 20 T cell receptor beta chains were sequenced from one sample in a study of blood T cell repertoires in COVID-19. Sequenced by immunoSEQ multiplex PCR; TCRdb stores in-frame clones only, minus some. The table lists some 150,000 clones, about 86% of them singletons. Sequencing was carried out using peripheral blood. Source of these receptors: a woman in her sixties with acute or convalescent COVID-19.

The V gene is TRBV6-2 or TRBV6-3, the J gene TRBJ2-7, with 7 bases matching TRBD1. With 4 bases clipped from V and 3 bases from J, the junction kept 6 bases outside the gene matches. CDR1 MNHEY and CDR2 SVGEGT come from the germline V gene. The CDR3 sequence is 14 residues long. The CDR3 spells CASSFRTGNYEQYF. The DNA for the CDR3 is TGTGCCAGCAGTTTTAGGACAGGAAACTACGAGCAGTACTTC.

This rearrangement joins TRBV3-1 (or the pseudogene TRBV3-2) to TRBJ2-3; a weak D match, TRBD2 (5 bases). The germline CDR1 and CDR2 sequences are LGHDT and YNNKEL (reference sequence). There are 13 residues in the CDR3. The V end lost 4 bases, the J end lost 11 bases, and 16 bases lay between the germline ends. In DNA form, the CDR3 reads TGTGCCAGCAGCCTCGGGAACGAGAACAGGCAGTATTTT. Amino acid sequence: CASSLGNENRQYF.

The J gene is TRBJ1-3, the V gene TRBV9; 7 bases match TRBD1. Germline CDR1 SGDLS, CDR2 YYNGEE. The CDR3 spans 18 residues. V dropped 0 bases and J dropped 0; count of bases not matched to a gene: 9. The chain's CDR3 is CASSVGGTALLSGNTIYF. CDR3 sequence (DNA): TGTGCCAGCAGCGTAGGGGGGACAGCTCTTCTCTCTGGAAACACCATATATTTT. The entire variable domain, with the rest obtained from reference TRBV9 and TRBJ1-3, is as follows: DSGVTQTPKHLITATGQRVTLRCSPRSGDLSVYWYQQSLDQGLQFLIQYYNGEERAKGNILERFSAQQFPDLHSELNLSSLELGDSALYFCASSVGGTALLSGNTIYFGEGSWLTVV.

The V gene is TRBV30, the J gene TRBJ2-7; 8 bases line up with TRBD1. V lost 0 bases to trimming and J lost 2 bases; unmatched junction nucleotides: 3. Germline V gene data show CDR1 as GTSNPN and CDR2 as SVGIG (reference sequence). This CDR3 comprises 14 residues. The chain's CDR3 is CAWSVGRGPYEQYF. The DNA of the CDR3 is TGTGCCTGGAGTGTAGGCAGGGGGCCCTACGAGCAGTACTTC.

The chain joins TRBV11-3 to TRBJ2-5; 8 bases are a match to TRBD2. The V gene's germline CDR1 is SGHNT and CDR2 YENEEA. This CDR3 is built from 15 residues. The V and J ends lost 4 bases and 1 base, in that order; junction bases with no gene match: 5. The CDR3 DNA follows: TGTGCCAGCAGCTCCGGGGGGGGGACCCAAGAGACCCAGTACTTC. Residues: CASSSGGGTQETQYF.

The gene calls are TRBV27 and TRBJ2-7; 10 nucleotides match TRBD2. V gave up 4 bases and J gave up 2 bases; unmatched junction bases: 5. CDR1 is MNHEY and CDR2 is SMNVEV in the germline V gene (reference sequence). The CDR3 length is 15 residues. Here the CDR3 reads CASSSVLAGTYEQYF. As DNA, the CDR3 is TGTGCCAGCAGTTCAGTACTAGCGGGGACCTACGAGCAGTACTTC.

V usage is TRBV3-1 (or the pseudogene TRBV3-2) and J usage is TRBJ2-7; 12 bases line up with TRBD2. The ends lost 6 bases at V and 4 bases at J; junction bases unmatched: 13. The length of the CDR3 is 17 residues. The germline V gene encodes CDR1 LGHDT and CDR2 YNNKEL (reference sequence). In DNA form, the CDR3 reads TGTGCCAGCAGTGAACGGACTAGCGGGGAGAGGGGGTACGAGCAGTACTTC. This codes for CASSERTSGERGYEQYF.

The gene calls are TRBV6-6 and TRBJ2-7, with 7 bases matching TRBD1. CDR1 is MNHNY and CDR2 is SVGAGI in the germline V gene (reference sequence). The CDR3 totals 13 residues. Trimming at V came to 5 bases and at J to 3 bases, leaving 4 bases not matched to a gene. CDR3 DNA: TGTGCCAGCAGTCCCGGACAGGTCTACGAGCAGTACTTC. Protein product: CASSPGQVYEQYF.

CDR3 sequence reads: CASSRGQGNQPQHF. CDR3 coding DNA: TGTGCCAGCAGTCGGGGACAGGGTAATCAGCCCCAGCATTTT. V usage is TRBV6-5 and J usage is TRBJ1-5, with 9 positions matching TRBD1. The V and J ends lost 5 bases and 4 bases, in that order; junction bases with no gene match: 3. The germline gives CDR1 MNHEY, CDR2 SVGAGI. This CDR3 is 14 amino acids long.

The chain has TRBV30 and TRBJ2-7, with TRBD1 identical over 10 bases. This CDR3 contains 14 residues. Per germline, CDR1 GTSNPN and CDR2 SVGIG (reference sequence). Trimming at V came to 1 base and at J to 0 bases, leaving 0 bases not matched to a gene. CDR3 nucleotide sequence: TGTGCCTGGAGTGGGACAGGGGGCTCCTACGAGCAGTACTTC. Translation gives CAWSGTGGSYEQYF.

The rearrangement joins TRBV29-1 to TRBJ1-1; D might be TRBD1 (5 bases). Germline V gives CDR1 SQVTM, CDR2 ANQGSEA. The CDR3 is 14 residues long. DNA of the CDR3: TGCAGTGCTTTGAAAGGGACTCTGAACACTGAAGCTTTCTTT. It translates to CSALKGTLNTEAFF.

This rearrangement joins TRBV9 to TRBJ1-2, with no clear D. Germline loops: CDR1 SGDLS, CDR2 YYNGEE. The CDR3 is 14 residues long. V lost 7 bases and J lost 6, with 19 bases in between. As DNA, the CDR3 is TGTGCCAGCGCCCGGGTGAACATGGCAGATGGCTACACCTTC. It codes for CASARVNMADGYTF. Based on the CDR3 plus reference TRBV9 and TRBJ1-2, the full variable domain is DSGVTQTPKHLITATGQRVTLRCSPRSGDLSVYWYQQSLDQGLQFLIQYYNGEERAKGNILERFSAQQFPDLHSELNLSSLELGDSALYFCASARVNMADGYTFGSGTRLTVV.

Written as DNA, the CDR3 is TGCGCCAGCAGCCTCGCTCGACCTATCGTCCCGGGACAGGGGTCCTACGAGCAGTACTTC. Translated, it gives CASSLARPIVPGQGSYEQYF. The V call is TRBV5-1, the J call TRBJ2-7; 10 bases agree with TRBD1. This CDR3 is 20 amino acids long. Germline values: CDR1 SGHRS, CDR2 YFSETQ. The V gene end was trimmed by 4 bases and the J gene end by 1 base; junction bases not matched to a gene: 20.

This clone occurred once. The V and J genes are TRBV6-5 and TRBJ1-2, with a tentative D call TRBD1 (5 bases). This CDR3 is built from 15 residues. The V and J ends lost 7 bases and 6 bases respectively, with 21 bases between them. Germline CDR1 MNHEY, CDR2 SVGAGI. CDR3 nucleotide sequence: TGTGCCAGCACCGGAGATACGGTCCCAGGGCATGGCTACACCTTC. Protein product: CASTGDTVPGHGYTF.

The chain combines TRBV2 with TRBJ1-1; D is unresolved. The V and J ends lost 6 bases and 5 bases respectively, with 13 bases between them. The germline V gene encodes CDR1 SNHLY and CDR2 FYNNEI. This CDR3 contains 13 residues. Here the CDR3 DNA reads TGTGCCAGCAGGGAGAGGGCTCTGACTGAAGCTTTCTTT. This sequence encodes CASRERALTEAFF.

The chain combines TRBV28 with TRBJ1-3, with TRBD1 matching over 12 bases. CDR1 is MDHEN and CDR2 is SYDVKM in the germline V gene. V dropped 6 bases and J dropped 0; count of bases not matched to a gene: 12. The CDR3 length is 19 residues. This CDR3 reads CASRSPGQGADRSGNTIYF. The CDR3 region has the DNA TGTGCCAGCAGGTCCCCGGGACAGGGGGCGGATCGCTCTGGAAACACCATATATTTT.

This chain links TRBV28 with TRBJ2-7; 7 nucleotides agree with TRBD1. This CDR3 contains 14 residues. Unmatched junction bases numbered 7, after V lost 6 bases and J lost 2 bases. Germline CDR1 is MDHEN and CDR2 is SYDVKM. The CDR3 coding sequence is TGTGCCAGCAGAGAGACAGGGAGCACCTACGAGCAGTACTTC. It yields the protein CASRETGSTYEQYF.

V is TRBV7-6 and J is TRBJ1-1; D remains unclear. Germline V lookup: CDR1 SGHVS, CDR2 FNYEAQ. The CDR3 covers 14 residues. V lost 6 bases, J lost 4 bases, and 15 bases lay in between. CDR3 sequence (DNA): TGTGCCAGCAGGATGTACGAGGCAAGCACTGAAGCTTTCTTT. Translation gives CASRMYEASTEAFF.

The chain combines TRBV30 with TRBJ1-3, with 11 positions matching TRBD1. J was trimmed by 6 bases and V by 0 bases; bases with no gene match: 7. This CDR3 region has 16 residues. CDR1 and CDR2 from the germline V gene are GTSNPN and SVGIG (reference sequence). The DNA of the CDR3 is TGTGCCTGGAGTGTACCTAGGACAGGGGGCGAAAACACCATATATTTT. Translation: CAWSVPRTGGENTIYF.

This clone occurred once. The gene calls are TRBV15 and TRBJ1-2; D possibly corresponds to TRBD1 (6 bases). Trimming cost V 1 base and J 7 bases, with 19 bases left between them. Germline V gene lookup returns CDR1 LNHNV and CDR2 YYDKDF (reference sequence). The CDR3 covers 16 residues. The CDR3 region is CATSRVNTYRALGYTF. CDR3 DNA sequence: TGTGCCACCAGCAGAGTGAATACTTACAGGGCCCTTGGCTACACCTTC.